This TCR beta chain was recorded in a study of T cell repertoires in cytomegalovirus infection (dated by TCRdb to between 2019 and 2020). In terms of the full investigation: Peptide stimulations targeted recently identified HLA-C-restricted CMV epitopes, whose presentation resists viral immunomodulation, together with well-studied HLA-B-restricted epitopes. Because public TCR beta signatures pointed to carriage of CMV infection together with the matching HLA type, the HLA type of each donor mattered for the analysis.

These reads were obtained on an Illumina HiSeq 1500. Using fastp trimming at Q25 and MiXCR clonotype assembly, TCRdb reanalyzed the public sequencing data and kept in-frame beta chains. Every distinct CDR3 protein forms one entry, paired with its most common genes and DNA. This sample is represented by about 140,000 distinct CDR3 sequences; 30% to 40% of them were singletons. 45% to 55% of the sample is in the top ten clones. There are 13 amino acids in the CDR3, from cysteine to phenylalanine inclusive. Only the CDR3 part of the read is kept: 39 bases, read in frame from the first base. Germline trimming amounts to 2 bases on V and 7 bases on J, with 3 as the count of junction bases outside the gene matches. This sample's treatment or condition label indicates: in vitro stimulation with specific CMV peptide epitopes to enrich CMV-specific T cells. Overall study results and their limits: In both this cohort and an independent roughly 330-donor cohort, the cumulative frequency of public TCR beta family members distinguished carriers of CMV infection plus the relevant HLA type. The ex vivo response was dominated by HLA-C-restricted CMV-specific TCR beta clonotypes, which also provided the single most frequent clonotype in two of eight donors.

This clonotype turned up a few times. Its antigen remains unidentified. No base quality values were provided; no much bigger clone lies one nucleotide off. The sequence was obtained from a human donor in good health (CMV status not recorded). Some clones in this sample may be carry-over from other donors' samples. This specimen consisted of CD8+ T cells from cultured PBMCs, obtained from culture after CMV antigen stimulation. The V and J genes are TRBV12-3 or TRBV12-4 and TRBJ1-2, with 8 middle bases fitting TRBD1. CDR3 protein: CASSLTTGVGYTF. The DNA sequence follows: TGTGCCAGCAGTTTAACGACAGGGGTTGGCTACACCTTC.